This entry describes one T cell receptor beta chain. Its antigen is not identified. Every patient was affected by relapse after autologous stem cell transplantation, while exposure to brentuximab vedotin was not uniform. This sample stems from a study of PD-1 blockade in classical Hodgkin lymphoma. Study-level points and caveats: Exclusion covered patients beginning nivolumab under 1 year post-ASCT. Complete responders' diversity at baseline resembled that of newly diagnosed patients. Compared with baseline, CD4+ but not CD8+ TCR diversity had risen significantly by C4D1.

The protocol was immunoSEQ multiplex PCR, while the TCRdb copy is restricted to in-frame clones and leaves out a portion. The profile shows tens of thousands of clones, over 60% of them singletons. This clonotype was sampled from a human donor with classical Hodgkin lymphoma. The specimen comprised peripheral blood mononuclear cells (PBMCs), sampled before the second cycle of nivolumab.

The chain's CDR3 is CASSTPGEGNYNEQFF. Written as DNA, the CDR3 is TGTGCCAGTAGTACCCCTGGGGAGGGGAACTACAATGAGCAGTTCTTC. V usage is TRBV19 and J usage is TRBJ2-1; 7 bases fit TRBD2. The CDR3 is 16 amino acids. Germline assignment: CDR1 LNHDA and CDR2 SQIVND (reference sequence). J lost 3 bases, V lost 4 bases, and 9 bases had no gene match.